The 26 T cell receptor beta chains given below trace back to one sample, sequenced in a study of blood T cell repertoires in COVID-19. Measured with immunoSEQ multiplex PCR; TCRdb has only the in-frame clones, and not every one. The table includes about 220,000 clones, 82% detected once. Sequenced material: peripheral blood. The source is a woman aged 70-85 years with COVID-19, enrolled during active disease.

The rearrangement joins TRBV24-1 to TRBJ2-7, with 10 nucleotides matching TRBD2. V lost 4 bases and J lost 0; bases outside the gene matches: 5. The germline CDR1 and CDR2 sequences are KGHDR and SFDVKD. The CDR3 has 16 amino acids. The CDR3 sequence: CATSDPASGGSYEQYF. The CDR3 coding sequence is TGTGCCACCAGTGACCCCGCTAGCGGGGGCTCCTACGAGCAGTACTTC.

The chain employs TRBV28 and TRBJ2-1; TRBD2 aligns across 9 bases. CDR1 MDHEN and CDR2 SYDVKM come from the germline V gene. This CDR3 has 16 amino acids. J was trimmed by 2 bases and V by 3 bases; bases with no gene match: 5. In DNA form, the CDR3 reads TGTGCCAGCAGTTTTATTGGCGGGGGGGCCTACAATGAGCAGTTCTTC. This encodes CASSFIGGGAYNEQFF. Drawing the rest from reference TRBV28 and TRBJ2-1, the complete variable domain is DVKVTQSSRYLVKRTGEKVFLECVQDMDHENMFWYRQDPGLGLRLIYFSYDVKMKEKGDIPEGYSVSREKKERFSLILESASTNQTSMYLCASSFIGGGAYNEQFFGPGTRLTVL.

The chain carries TRBV24-1 and TRBJ2-1; 7 nucleotides agree with TRBD1. Germline CDR1 is KGHDR and CDR2 is SFDVKD. This CDR3 is 13 amino acids long. The ends lost 5 bases at V and 5 bases at J; junction bases unmatched: 2. CDR3 DNA: TGTGCCACCAGTGGGGACAGAAACAATGAGCAGTTCTTC. This sequence encodes CATSGDRNNEQFF.

The chain links TRBV5-1 to TRBJ2-1, with 7 bases lining up with TRBD2. The junction had 6 bases not matched to a gene; V was cut back by 3 bases and J by 0 bases. There are 16 residues in the CDR3. Germline values: CDR1 SGHRS, CDR2 YFSETQ. CDR3: CASSWGGRSSYNEQFF. In DNA, the CDR3 is TGCGCCAGCAGCTGGGGGGGAAGGAGCTCCTACAATGAGCAGTTCTTC.

The chain has TRBV11-2 and TRBJ1-1, with D unresolved. The V and J ends lost 5 bases and 3 bases respectively, with 4 bases between them. The CDR3 is made up of 11 amino acids. Per the germline V gene, CDR1 is SGHAT and CDR2 is FQNNGV. As DNA, the CDR3 is TGTGCCAGCAGCGAGGACACTGAAGCTTTCTTT. This codes for CASSEDTEAFF.

This clone was seen a few times. The chain joins TRBV6-5 to TRBJ2-1; D perhaps matches TRBD1 (5 bases). Germline values: CDR1 MNHEY, CDR2 SVGAGI. V lost 9 bases and J lost 2, with 17 bases in between. The CDR3 totals 15 residues. CDR3 sequence (DNA): TGTGCCAGTTCAGGGCGCGTCGATCCCTACAATGAGCAGTTCTTC. It translates to CASSGRVDPYNEQFF.

The gene calls are TRBV6-5 and TRBJ1-2, with 9 nucleotides matching TRBD1. The germline CDR1 and CDR2 sequences are MNHEY and SVGAGI. The CDR3 totals 14 residues. V shed 6 bases, J shed 4 bases, and the junction held 6 bases outside the gene matches. The CDR3 protein is CASSQDRGPYGYTF. The DNA for the CDR3 is TGTGCCAGCAGCCAGGACAGGGGACCCTATGGCTACACCTTC.

V is TRBV28 and J is TRBJ2-7; 13 nucleotides line up with TRBD2. V trimming: 7 bases; J trimming: 3 bases; junction bases outside the gene matches: 3. Germline CDR1 reads MDHEN; CDR2 reads SYDVKM. The CDR3 contains 14 residues. This chain's CDR3 is CASIRTSGGYEQYF. The CDR3 DNA reads TGTGCCAGCATCCGGACTAGCGGGGGCTACGAGCAGTACTTC.

The chain uses TRBV2 and TRBJ2-2; 7 bases are shared with TRBD1. J was trimmed by 4 bases and V by 7 bases; bases with no gene match: 6. Germline CDR1 is SNHLY and CDR2 is FYNNEI. The CDR3 spans 14 residues. The CDR3 here is CASKQQGITGELFF. The CDR3 bases are TGTGCCAGCAAGCAACAGGGGATCACCGGGGAGCTGTTTTTT. The full variable domain, rest sourced from reference TRBV2 and TRBJ2-2, is EPEVTQTPSHQVTQMGQEVILRCVPISNHLYFYWYRQILGQKVEFLVSFYNNEISEKSEIFDDQFSVERPDGSNFTLKIRSTKLEDSAMYFCASKQQGITGELFFGEGSRLTVL.

The genes are TRBV27 and TRBJ2-7; no definite D call. V lost 5 bases, J lost 0 bases, and 8 bases lay in between. Germline-derived CDR1 and CDR2 are MNHEY and SMNVEV (reference sequence). This CDR3 comprises 13 residues. Written as DNA, the CDR3 is TGTGCCAGCAGTCCCCCGTCCTCCTACGAGCAGTACTTC. Translation: CASSPPSSYEQYF.

In its sample, this clone was seen once. The V and J genes are TRBV9 and TRBJ2-7; 9 positions agree with TRBD2. The CDR3 length is 15 residues. Germline CDR1 is SGDLS and CDR2 is YYNGEE. With V trimmed by 0 bases and J by 3 bases, 4 bases remained unmatched. CDR3 nucleotides: TGTGCCAGCAGCGTAGGACTAGCGGAGGGCTACGAGCAGTACTTC. As protein: CASSVGLAEGYEQYF.

The genes are TRBV7-3 and TRBJ2-2; no firm D call. Germline CDR1 is SGHTA and CDR2 is FQGTGA. This CDR3 contains 14 residues. V was cut by 4 bases and J by 4 bases, with 10 bases left in between. This CDR3 reads CASSSLSPTGELFF. The CDR3 coding sequence is TGTGCCAGCAGCTCCCTAAGCCCCACCGGGGAGCTGTTTTTT.

J is TRBJ1-5 and V is TRBV7-8; 7 nucleotides match TRBD1. The CDR3 totals 14 residues. Germline assignment: CDR1 SGHVS and CDR2 FQNEAQ. Unmatched junction bases numbered 7, after V lost 9 bases and J lost 2 bases. CDR3 protein: CASWGDRGNQPQHF. In DNA, the CDR3 is TGTGCCAGTTGGGGGGACAGAGGCAATCAGCCCCAGCATTTT.

The chain couples TRBV11-2 to TRBJ2-1, with D maybe TRBD2 (5 bases). CDR3 size: 14 residues. Trimming cost V 8 bases and J 7 bases, with 18 bases left between them. Germline CDR1 SGHAT, CDR2 FQNNGV. The CDR3 DNA follows: TGTGCCAGCCACCATATTAGGTCGGGGAATGAGCAGTTCTTC. It translates to CASHHIRSGNEQFF.

The chain is built from TRBV30 and TRBJ1-4, with D maybe TRBD1 (5 bases). The CDR3 runs to 13 residues. Trimming left V 3 bases short and J 0 bases short, with 5 bases between. From germline, CDR1 is GTSNPN and CDR2 SVGIG (reference sequence). CDR3 amino acids: CAWRTATNEKLFF. The CDR3 nucleotides read TGTGCCTGGAGGACAGCAACTAATGAAAAACTGTTTTTT.

The CDR3 bases are TGCGCCAGCAGCTTGGGGCTAGCGCGAGAGACCCAGTACTTC. It translates to CASSLGLARETQYF. The rearrangement links TRBV5-1 to TRBJ2-5, with a tentative D call TRBD2 (6 bases). V was clipped by 0 bases and J by 4 bases, with 10 bases between them. Germline V lookup: CDR1 SGHRS, CDR2 YFSETQ. The CDR3 runs to 14 residues.

This rearrangement joins TRBV6-5 to TRBJ1-3, with D unclear. Germline V gene lookup returns CDR1 MNHEY and CDR2 SVGAGI. V lost 0 bases and J 2 bases, leaving 8 bases between the germline ends. This CDR3 is built from 15 residues. The CDR3 reads CASSYSQAAGNTIYF. The CDR3 DNA reads as TGTGCCAGCAGTTACTCGCAGGCTGCTGGAAACACCATATATTTT.

The genes are TRBV28 and TRBJ2-7, with D perhaps TRBD2 (6 bases). V was shortened by 6 bases and J by 7 bases, with 16 bases between the two germline ends. This CDR3 spans 13 amino acids. Germline lookup yields CDR1 MDHEN and CDR2 SYDVKM. The CDR3 sequence is CASRGTVGPEQYF. The DNA for the CDR3 is TGTGCCAGCAGAGGGACTGTAGGACCGGAGCAGTACTTC.

On this clone: Sequence at one end of the junction differs from germline and may be a read error. The rearrangement uses TRBV19 and TRBJ2-7; the match to TRBD1 covers 8 bases. Germline values: CDR1 LNHDA, CDR2 SQIVND (reference sequence). The CDR3 sequence is 15 residues long. The CDR3 DNA sequence: TGTGCTAGTAGTCAACAGGGGGAGGCCTCCTACGAGCAGTACTTC. Encoded protein: CASSQQGEASYEQYF.

This chain's CDR3 is CASSLGAGLSYEQYF. In DNA, the CDR3 is TGTGCCAGCAGCTTAGGGGCAGGGTTAAGCTACGAGCAGTACTTC. The J gene is TRBJ2-7, the V gene TRBV7-2; TRBD1 might be the D (5 bases). The CDR3 sequence is 15 residues long. V lost 1 base and J lost 3, with 13 bases in between. CDR1 and CDR2 from the germline V gene are SGHTA and FQGNSA.

The J gene is TRBJ2-7, the V gene TRBV3-1 (or the pseudogene TRBV3-2); 7 bases line up with TRBD1. V was clipped by 2 bases and J by 0 bases; unmatched bases: 1. Germline V gene sequence: CDR1 LGHDT, CDR2 YNNKEL (reference sequence). CDR3 length: 14 amino acids. The CDR3 sequence is CASSQSGGSYEQYF. CDR3 in DNA: TGTGCCAGCAGCCAATCAGGGGGCTCCTACGAGCAGTACTTC.

This clone came up once. V usage is TRBV4-1 and J usage is TRBJ1-3, with D possibly being TRBD1 (5 bases). The V gene lost 1 base and the J gene lost 4 bases, with 14 bases spanning the gap. The V gene's germline CDR1 is MGHRA and CDR2 YSYEKL. This CDR3 spans 16 amino acids. CDR3 in amino acids: CASSQGNGGKGNTIYF. Here the CDR3 DNA reads TGCGCCAGCAGCCAAGGGAACGGGGGGAAGGGAAACACCATATATTTT.

This chain uses TRBV24-1 with TRBJ2-1; 7 bases line up with TRBD2. V lost 3 bases to trimming and J lost 4 bases; unmatched junction nucleotides: 2. Germline CDR1 and CDR2: KGHDR and SFDVKD. The CDR3 spans 14 residues. CDR3 loop: CATSDTSEYNEQFF. The CDR3 bases are TGTGCCACCAGTGATACTAGCGAGTACAATGAGCAGTTCTTC.

The V gene is TRBV5-1, the J gene TRBJ2-5, with TRBD1 matching 9 bases. Germline trimming cut 1 base from V and 4 bases from J; bases unmatched to any gene: 5. Germline V gives CDR1 SGHRS, CDR2 YFSETQ. The CDR3 is 15 residues long. The CDR3 region has the DNA TGCGCCAGCAGCTTGTTTCCGGGACAGGGAGAGACCCAGTACTTC. This gives the protein CASSLFPGQGETQYF.

This clone was counted between two and nine times. This chain joins TRBV7-9 and TRBJ1-1; a possible D gene is TRBD1 (6 bases). The CDR3 spans 15 residues. Trimming took 5 bases from V and 1 from J, leaving 14 bases between them. Germline CDR1 SEHNR, CDR2 FQNEAQ (reference sequence). The CDR3 DNA reads as TGTGCCAGCAGCGTCATGCAGGGGAAGAACACTGAAGCTTTCTTT. Translated: CASSVMQGKNTEAFF. Full variable domain (outside the CDR3, taken from reference TRBV7-9 and TRBJ1-1): DTGVSQNPRHKITKRGQNVTFRCDPISEHNRLYWYRQTLGQGPEFLTYFQNEAQLEKSRLLSDRFSAERPKGSFSTLEIQRTEQGDSAMYLCASSVMQGKNTEAFFGQGTRLTVV.

The genes are TRBV6-6 and TRBJ1-4, with D maybe TRBD1 (6 bases). Germline V gives CDR1 MNHNY, CDR2 SVGAGI (reference sequence). V was trimmed by 6 bases and J by 6 bases, leaving 14 bases between them. The CDR3 contains 14 residues. As DNA, the CDR3 is TGTGCCAGCAGGTTACAGGGTAGACATGAAAAACTGTTTTTT. Translation gives CASRLQGRHEKLFF.